The rows below give T cell receptor beta chains drawn from one sample of a study of T cell responses to AZD1222 COVID-19 vaccine. Clones were read by immunoSEQ multiplex PCR, and TCRdb kept only the in-frame ones, dropping some. The table lists 94,000 or so clones, 90% of them singletons, with roughly 24% in the top ten. The source material was peripheral blood, sampled on day 0 of AZD1222 vaccination. The receptor set was obtained from an adult in good health. Both conserved end residues are part of each CDR3. A D gene is named only where the DNA matches it firmly.

v_gene	j_gene	d_gene	CDR3aa
TRBV11-1	TRBJ2-6	.	CASSTRGVGANVLTF
TRBV7-9	TRBJ2-3	TRBD1	CASSPGQSYADTQYF
TRBV28	TRBJ1-2	.	CASSLGQNYGYTF
TRBV18	TRBJ2-4	.	CASSPPRGAKNIQYF
TRBV18	TRBJ1-1	.	CASSSTGNTEAFF
TRBV3-1/TRBV3-2	TRBJ2-1	.	CASSTQTGAYNEQFF
TRBV12-3/TRBV12-4	TRBJ2-1	.	CASSFTENEQFF
TRBV7-9	TRBJ2-7	TRBD1	CASSSPGQGSSYEQYF
TRBV28	TRBJ2-7	.	CASSSSSVFEQYF
TRBV7-2	TRBJ2-7	.	CASSFDRQVGYEQYF
TRBV28	TRBJ2-3	.	CASRPREGSDTQYF
TRBV28	TRBJ2-5	TRBD2	CASRASGSEWETQYF
TRBV11-2	TRBJ2-3	.	CASSTRTGTDTQYF
TRBV6-1	TRBJ1-1	.	CASSEYTEAFF
TRBV11-2	TRBJ2-1	.	CASSSLQGTYNEQFF
TRBV7-2	TRBJ2-7	.	CASSPQGPEREQYF
TRBV24-1	TRBJ2-1	.	CATSDLIEQFF
TRBV5-1	TRBJ2-5	TRBD1	CASSSGQGAETQYF
TRBV21-1	TRBJ2-7	.	CASIGTVEDYEQYF
TRBV14	TRBJ2-3	.	CASSQPGRSTDTQYF
TRBV5-1	TRBJ2-5	.	CASSWGVETQYF
TRBV28	TRBJ2-1	.	CASSFFGSYNEQFF
TRBV29-1	TRBJ1-2	.	CSVTPLEDYGYTF
TRBV28	TRBJ1-4	.	CASSYRASNEKLFF
TRBV21-1	TRBJ1-1	.	CASSELGGYRNTEAFF
TRBV5-1	TRBJ1-4	TRBD1	CASSLGSTGGNEKLFF
TRBV2	TRBJ1-5	.	CASSEAWGVGNQPQHF
TRBV6-1	TRBJ1-3	.	CASSETRPAYF
TRBV7-3	TRBJ2-2	TRBD2	CASSPTSVPGELFF
TRBV15	TRBJ2-7	TRBD2	CATSRSGVEDEQYF
TRBV6-5	TRBJ1-6	.	CASMSQGSYNSPLHF
TRBV19	TRBJ2-2	.	CASSIIQANTGELFF
TRBV30	TRBJ2-3	TRBD2	CAWSVMSGTSTDTQYF
TRBV7-9	TRBJ2-1	TRBD1	CASSSGQVIYNEQFF
TRBV18	TRBJ1-2	.	CASSQEEDVGYGYTF
TRBV28	TRBJ2-1	.	CASRGEFFAGNEQFF
TRBV9	TRBJ2-7	TRBD2	CASSLSGRANEQYF
TRBV7-3	TRBJ2-2	TRBD2	CASSATSDGGELFF
TRBV20-1	TRBJ1-5	TRBD1	CSASLQGLSNQPQHF
TRBV7-9	TRBJ2-5	.	CASSPPVGQETQYF
TRBV12-3/TRBV12-4	TRBJ2-7	.	CASSLDRTYEQYF
TRBV7-9	TRBJ2-7	TRBD1	CASRPDPGQGAYEQYF
TRBV7-9	TRBJ2-1	.	CASSLRKAGDEDEQFF
TRBV3-1/TRBV3-2	TRBJ2-1	.	CASSQDLIGYNEQFF
TRBV18	TRBJ2-7	TRBD2	CASSPRTSASWYEQYF
TRBV6-1	TRBJ1-3	.	CASSEAPGLSGNTIYF